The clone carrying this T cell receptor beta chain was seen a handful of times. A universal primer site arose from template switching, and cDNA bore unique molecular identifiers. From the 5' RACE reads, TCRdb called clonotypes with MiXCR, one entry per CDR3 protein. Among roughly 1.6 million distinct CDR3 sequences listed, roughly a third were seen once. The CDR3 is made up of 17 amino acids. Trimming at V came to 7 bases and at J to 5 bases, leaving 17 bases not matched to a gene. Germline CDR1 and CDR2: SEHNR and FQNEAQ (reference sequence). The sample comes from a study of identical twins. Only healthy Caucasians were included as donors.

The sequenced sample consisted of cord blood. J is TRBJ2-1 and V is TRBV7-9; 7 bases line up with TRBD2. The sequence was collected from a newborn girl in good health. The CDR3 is CASTKNPPRTRHNEQFF. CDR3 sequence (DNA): TGTGCCAGCACCAAGAATCCCCCCAGGACTAGACACAATGAGCAGTTCTTC.